A single sample is the source of the 30 T cell receptor beta chains below, sequenced in a study of CD8+ T cells in alopecia areata. Treatment reported: oral pan-JAK inhibitor, 5-10 mg twice daily. Investigators isolated RNA and reverse transcribed it into cDNA to act as the sequencing template. Produced via immunoSEQ multiplex PCR; TCRdb's table is partial and in-frame only. Among about 180,000 clones listed, about 47% were seen once. Sequences were derived from CD8+ T cells sorted from blood, sampled between weeks 51 and 52, from a patient treated with tofacitinib. The receptors come from a human donor with alopecia areata.

This chain uses TRBV10-3 with TRBJ2-3; D remains unclear. The germline V gene encodes CDR1 ENHRY and CDR2 SYGVKD. Trimming cost V 11 bases and J 0 bases, with 15 bases left between them. The CDR3 has 14 residues. The DNA for the CDR3 is TGTGCCTCCTCTCTACGGTCTAGCACAGATACGCAGTATTTT. Translation gives CASSLRSSTDTQYF.

The chain employs TRBV27 and TRBJ1-2, with a weak D call TRBD1 (5 bases). V lost 0 bases to trimming and J lost 8 bases, with 19 bases between them. Germline V CDR1 and CDR2: MNHEY, SMNVEV (reference sequence). There are 16 residues in the CDR3. CDR3 bases: TGTGCCAGCAGTTTATCAGCAGGGTCTATGGAGTGGGGCTACACCTTC. This gives the protein CASSLSAGSMEWGYTF.

In its sample, this clone was seen a few times. The chain couples TRBV7-2 to TRBJ2-2, with D hard to call. Trimming took 5 bases from V and 2 from J, leaving 3 bases between them. Germline loops: CDR1 SGHTA, CDR2 FQGNSA. The CDR3 is 12 residues long. This CDR3 is CASSKNTGELFF. CDR3 coding DNA: TGTGCCAGCAGCAAAAACACCGGGGAGCTGTTTTTT.

J is TRBJ1-1 and V is TRBV19; 8 bases line up with TRBD1. Germline loops: CDR1 LNHDA, CDR2 SQIVND (reference sequence). V shed 6 bases, J shed 8 bases, and the junction held 11 bases outside the gene matches. This CDR3 has 14 residues. CDR3 sequence reads: CASSPLAGGVEAFF. The CDR3 DNA reads TGTGCCAGTAGCCCCCTGGCAGGGGGCGTGGAAGCTTTCTTT.

DNA for the CDR3: TGTGCCAGCGTGACAGGGATCGAGCAGTACTTC. Translating it yields CASVTGIEQYF. The gene calls are TRBV2 and TRBJ2-7, with 7 bases matching TRBD1. After removal of 8 bases from V and 6 bases from J, the junction contained 4 bases not matched to a gene. Germline CDR1 SNHLY, CDR2 FYNNEI. This CDR3 contains 11 residues.

This clone was seen only a few times. The gene calls are TRBV18 and TRBJ1-1; D is ambiguous. The V gene lost 5 bases and the J gene lost 8 bases, with 15 bases spanning the gap. The length of the CDR3 is 13 residues. Germline lookup yields CDR1 KGHSH and CDR2 LQKENI. Here the CDR3 DNA reads TGTGCCAGCTCAGACACGGTTACGGGCGAAGCTTTCTTT. It yields the protein CASSDTVTGEAFF.

The chain joins TRBV27 to TRBJ1-5; D ambiguous. V lost 0 bases to trimming and J lost 6 bases, with 12 bases between them. Germline V CDR1 and CDR2: MNHEY, SMNVEV (reference sequence). This CDR3 region has 15 residues. The CDR3 bases are TGTGCCAGCAGTTTATCGGGTGGCCTGGGTCAGCCCCAGCATTTT. It translates to CASSLSGGLGQPQHF.

The chain uses TRBV5-6 and TRBJ2-7; D is uncertain. CDR1 and CDR2 from the germline V gene are SGHDT and YYEEEE. The CDR3 length is 14 residues. V was shortened by 2 bases and J by 1 base, with 10 bases between the two germline ends. The CDR3 sequence: CASSFLGLSYEQYF. DNA of the CDR3: TGTGCCAGCAGCTTTTTGGGCCTTTCCTACGAGCAGTACTTC.

V gene TRBV19 combines with J gene TRBJ2-2, with TRBD1 matching 9 bases. Losses at the gene ends were 5 bases for V and 3 bases for J; bases not matched to a gene: 4. CDR3 length: 15 amino acids. The germline V gene has CDR1 LNHDA and CDR2 SQIVND (reference sequence). CDR3 DNA sequence: TGTGCCAGTAGTCCTTGGACAGGGGACACCGGGGAGCTGTTTTTT. It specifies CASSPWTGDTGELFF.

The chain combines TRBV6-5 with TRBJ1-1; D unresolved. The germline V and J ends were trimmed by 5 bases and 4 bases, with 5 bases remaining between them. This CDR3 spans 11 amino acids. CDR1 is MNHEY, CDR2 SVGAGI, per germline. The CDR3 bases are TGTGCCAGCAGTCAAGGCACTGAAGCTTTCTTT. Translated, it gives CASSQGTEAFF.

The CDR3 sequence: CASSSSGYEQYF. The DNA for the CDR3 is TGTGCCAGCAGTTCGTCGGGCTACGAGCAGTACTTC. The chain uses TRBV27 and TRBJ2-7; no clear D gene. The CDR3 length is 12 residues. CDR1 MNHEY and CDR2 SMNVEV come from the germline V gene (reference sequence). Trimming left V 4 bases short and J 3 bases short, with 7 bases between.

The chain uses TRBV27 and TRBJ1-1; unclear D gene. The CDR3 covers 14 residues. Germline CDR1 and CDR2: MNHEY and SMNVEV (reference sequence). V lost 8 bases and J lost 3, with 16 bases in between. CDR3: CASSSSGLDTEAFF. The CDR3 nucleotides are TGTGCCAGCTCCTCCTCTGGGTTGGACACTGAAGCTTTCTTT.

The chain has TRBV30 and TRBJ2-1; D is undetermined. Trimming took 3 bases from V and 5 from J, leaving 5 bases between them. There are 11 residues in the CDR3. Germline CDR1 is GTSNPN and CDR2 is SVGIG (reference sequence). This CDR3 reads CAWSLNNEQFF. The CDR3 nucleotides are TGTGCCTGGAGCCTTAACAATGAGCAGTTCTTC.

The chain carries TRBV4-3 and TRBJ2-7; 12 nucleotides match TRBD1. The J segment lost 4 bases and the V segment lost 3 bases, leaving 10 bases of the junction unmatched. From germline, CDR1 is LGHNA and CDR2 YSLEER. CDR3 length equals 17 residues. The CDR3 reads CASSHYPGTGGSYEQYF. The CDR3 DNA is TGCGCCAGCAGCCATTACCCCGGGACAGGGGGCTCTTACGAGCAGTACTTC.

The CDR3 loop is CASSPWESNEQFF. CDR3 in DNA: TGTGCCAGCAGCCCCTGGGAAAGCAATGAGCAGTTCTTC. The genes are TRBV7-9 and TRBJ2-1; no clear D gene. This CDR3 contains 13 residues. Germline values: CDR1 SEHNR, CDR2 FQNEAQ (reference sequence). V shed 5 bases and J shed 6 bases, with 11 bases lying between them.

The gene calls are TRBV6-5 and TRBJ2-7, with no clear D. CDR1 is MNHEY and CDR2 is SVGAGI in the germline V gene. Trimming removed 7 bases from V and 3 bases from J, with 13 bases in between. The CDR3 is made up of 13 amino acids. DNA of the CDR3: TGTGCCAGCATCAACCTCTGGAACTACGAGCAGTACTTC. This translates into CASINLWNYEQYF.

The chain employs TRBV7-6 and TRBJ1-1; possible D gene TRBD1, 5 bases. This CDR3 spans 14 amino acids. The V and J ends lost 3 bases and 5 bases respectively, with 13 bases between them. CDR1 is SGHVS and CDR2 is FNYEAQ in the germline V gene. The CDR3 protein is CASSLKVGGTEAFF. The CDR3 DNA reads TGTGCCAGCAGCTTGAAGGTGGGGGGGACTGAAGCTTTCTTT.

This clone showed up just a few times. J is TRBJ1-5 and V is TRBV2; D gene ambiguous. This CDR3 contains 13 residues. With 6 bases removed from V and 3 bases from J, the gap between germline ends came to 9 bases. CDR1 is SNHLY and CDR2 is FYNNEI in the germline V gene. The CDR3 DNA reads as TGTGCCAGCAGGGCAGGCCCCAATCAGCCCCAGCATTTT. Its protein is CASRAGPNQPQHF.

CDR3 in amino acids: CSVEDGTSGTDTQYF. The CDR3 nucleotides are TGCAGCGTTGAAGATGGGACTAGCGGTACAGATACGCAGTATTTT. This sequence joins TRBV29-1 and TRBJ2-3; TRBD2 aligns across 11 bases. From germline, CDR1 is SQVTM and CDR2 ANQGSEA. J was trimmed by 3 bases and V by 0 bases; bases with no gene match: 2. The CDR3 consists of 15 residues.

In the case of this clone: Other DNA sequences in this sample translate to the same CDR3. V and J are TRBV9 and TRBJ1-1; no clear D gene. The CDR3 covers 13 residues. Per the germline V gene, CDR1 is SGDLS and CDR2 is YYNGEE. The ends were cut back, 1 base at V and 4 bases at J, with 8 bases in the middle. The CDR3 protein is CASSVSRGTEAFF. CDR3 in DNA: TGTGCCAGCAGCGTATCCCGGGGCACTGAAGCTTTCTTT.

The DNA for the CDR3 is TGTGCCAGCAGTTACGGTCCCTATGGCTACACCTTC. It is translated as CASSYGPYGYTF. The J gene is TRBJ1-2, the V gene TRBV6-5; D unresolved. The CDR3 runs 12 residues. Germline V gene data show CDR1 as MNHEY and CDR2 as SVGAGI. V was cut by 2 bases and J by 4 bases, with 5 bases left in between.

The J gene is TRBJ2-7, the V gene TRBV5-6, with a weak D call TRBD1 (5 bases). Germline lookup yields CDR1 SGHDT and CDR2 YYEEEE. Trimming took off 4 bases at V and 0 bases at J, with 14 bases between the two ends. This CDR3 has 15 residues. CDR3 loop: CASSEYRSYSYEQYF. The CDR3 DNA is TGTGCCAGCAGCGAATACAGGAGTTACTCCTACGAGCAGTACTTC. The full variable domain, its missing parts supplied by reference TRBV5-6 and TRBJ2-7, is DAGVTQSPTHLIKTRGQQVTLRCSPKSGHDTVSWYQQALGQGPQFIFQYYEEEERQRGNFPDRFSGHQFPNYSSELNVNALLLGDSALYLCASSEYRSYSYEQYFGPGTRLTVT.

In this sample, this clone turned up a few times. The CDR3 spells CASSSRQGSYEQYF. CDR3 nucleotides: TGTGCCAGCAGCTCTCGACAGGGCTCCTACGAGCAGTACTTC. The gene calls are TRBV7-2 and TRBJ2-7; 7 nucleotides line up with TRBD1. Unmatched junction bases numbered 3, after V lost 4 bases and J lost 0 bases. The CDR3 is 14 residues long. CDR1 SGHTA and CDR2 FQGNSA come from the germline V gene.

The sample holds a few counts of this clone. The chain links TRBV5-4 to TRBJ1-2; 12 bases match TRBD1. Germline values: CDR1 SGHNT, CDR2 YYREEE (reference sequence). V gave up 4 bases and J gave up 7 bases; unmatched junction bases: 17. The CDR3 runs 18 residues. CDR3 sequence reads: CASSPSGTGGAKYSGYTF. In DNA, the CDR3 is TGTGCCAGCAGCCCAAGCGGGACAGGGGGCGCAAAGTACTCTGGCTACACCTTC. Combining the CDR3 with reference TRBV5-4 and TRBJ1-2 gives the whole variable domain ETGVTQSPTHLIKTRGQQVTLRCSSQSGHNTVSWYQQALGQGPQFIFQYYREEENGRGNFPPRFSGLQFPNYSSELNVNALELDDSALYLCASSPSGTGGAKYSGYTFGSGTRLTVV.

J is TRBJ1-1 and V is TRBV7-2; 7 positions match TRBD1. V was pared by 6 bases and J by 8 bases, with 9 bases of the junction left unmatched. The CDR3 is made up of 13 amino acids. Germline V gene lookup returns CDR1 SGHTA and CDR2 FQGNSA. CDR3 in amino acids: CASSSTPGQEAFF. The CDR3, as DNA: TGTGCCAGCAGTTCTACTCCGGGACAGGAAGCTTTCTTT.

The genes are TRBV9 and TRBJ2-7, with D hard to call. V was pared by 4 bases and J by 0 bases, with 8 bases between. From germline, CDR1 is SGDLS and CDR2 YYNGEE. The CDR3 consists of 13 residues. The CDR3: CASSLGPSYEQYF. The CDR3 DNA sequence: TGTGCCAGCAGCCTCGGGCCCTCCTACGAGCAGTACTTC.

This chain uses TRBV4-2 with TRBJ1-5; 9 bases line up with TRBD1. The CDR3 extends over 17 amino acids. The germline V gene encodes CDR1 LGHNA and CDR2 YNFKEQ. V was pared by 5 bases and J by 5 bases, with 13 bases of the junction left unmatched. The CDR3 coding sequence is TGTGCCAGCAGCTATCAATCCGGGACAGGGTTTGATCAGCCCCAGCATTTT. Its translation is CASSYQSGTGFDQPQHF.

The chain joins TRBV5-1 to TRBJ1-2; D is perhaps TRBD1 (5 bases). The CDR3 covers 16 residues. Trimming shortened V by 5 bases and J by 6 bases, and 23 bases separated the two germline ends. Germline CDR1 is SGHRS and CDR2 is YFSETQ. In DNA, the CDR3 is TGCGCCAGCAGTCGTTTCCCGACAGAGGCTTTCGATGGCTACACCTTC. Amino acids: CASSRFPTEAFDGYTF.

This clone was recorded only once. The chain joins TRBV5-1 to TRBJ2-5; TRBD1 or TRBD2 may be the D gene (5 bases each). V lost 4 bases and J 4 bases, leaving 14 bases between the germline ends. CDR1 is SGHRS and CDR2 is YFSETQ in the germline V gene. The length of the CDR3 is 14 residues. The CDR3 DNA sequence: TGCGCCAGCAGCCGAGAGGGGCCCAGAGAGACCCAGTACTTC. It yields the protein CASSREGPRETQYF.

This clone was seen only a few times. The chain combines TRBV27 with TRBJ2-1; 7 bases map to TRBD2. The CDR3 length is 15 residues. After removal of 2 bases from V and 5 bases from J, the junction contained 6 bases not matched to a gene. The germline V gene encodes CDR1 MNHEY and CDR2 SMNVEV (reference sequence). The DNA of the CDR3 is TGTGCCAGCAGTTTAGACGGCGGGGGAAACAATGAGCAGTTCTTC. Translating it yields CASSLDGGGNNEQFF.